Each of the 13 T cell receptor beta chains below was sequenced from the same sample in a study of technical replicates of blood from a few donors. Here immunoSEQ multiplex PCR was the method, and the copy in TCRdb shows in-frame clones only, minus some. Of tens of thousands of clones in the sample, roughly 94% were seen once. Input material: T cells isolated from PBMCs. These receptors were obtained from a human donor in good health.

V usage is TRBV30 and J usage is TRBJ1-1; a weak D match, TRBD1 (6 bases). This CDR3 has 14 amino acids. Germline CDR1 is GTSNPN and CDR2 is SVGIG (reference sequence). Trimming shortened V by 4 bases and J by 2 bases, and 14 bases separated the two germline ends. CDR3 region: CAWILDRLNTEAFF. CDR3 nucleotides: TGTGCCTGGATACTAGACAGGCTAAACACTGAAGCTTTCTTT.

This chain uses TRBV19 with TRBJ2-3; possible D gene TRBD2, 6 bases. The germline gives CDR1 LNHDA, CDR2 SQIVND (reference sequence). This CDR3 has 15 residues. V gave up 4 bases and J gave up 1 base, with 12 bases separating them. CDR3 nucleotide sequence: TGTGCCAGTAGTACCTCCGGGGAGGGCACAGATACGCAGTATTTT. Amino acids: CASSTSGEGTDTQYF.

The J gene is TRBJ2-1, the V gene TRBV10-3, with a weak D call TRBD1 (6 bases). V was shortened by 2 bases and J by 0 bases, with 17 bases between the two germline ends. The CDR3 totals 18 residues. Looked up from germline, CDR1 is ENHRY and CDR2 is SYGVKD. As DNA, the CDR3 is TGTGCCATCAGTGAGCCTCTAACAGGGTTCAGCTCCTACAATGAGCAGTTCTTC. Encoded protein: CAISEPLTGFSSYNEQFF.

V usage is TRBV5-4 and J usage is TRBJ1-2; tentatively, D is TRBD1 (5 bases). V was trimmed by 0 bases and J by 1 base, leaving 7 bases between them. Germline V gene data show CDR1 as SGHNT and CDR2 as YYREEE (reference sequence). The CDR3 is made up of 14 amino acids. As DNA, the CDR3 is TGTGCCAGCAGCTTGGTCCAGGGTAACTATGGCTACACCTTC. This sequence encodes CASSLVQGNYGYTF.

As DNA, the CDR3 is TGTGCCAGCAGTTCGGGGCAGGGGGCGCGGGAAAAACTGTTTTTT. It codes for CASSSGQGAREKLFF. The V call is TRBV28, the J call TRBJ1-4; 8 bases align to TRBD1. Germline lookup yields CDR1 MDHEN and CDR2 SYDVKM. Losses at the gene ends were 4 bases for V and 8 bases for J; bases not matched to a gene: 9. There are 15 residues in the CDR3. Together with reference TRBV28 and TRBJ1-4, the CDR3 gives the full variable domain: DVKVTQSSRYLVKRTGEKVFLECVQDMDHENMFWYRQDPGLGLRLIYFSYDVKMKEKGDIPEGYSVSREKKERFSLILESASTNQTSMYLCASSSGQGAREKLFFGSGTQLSVL.

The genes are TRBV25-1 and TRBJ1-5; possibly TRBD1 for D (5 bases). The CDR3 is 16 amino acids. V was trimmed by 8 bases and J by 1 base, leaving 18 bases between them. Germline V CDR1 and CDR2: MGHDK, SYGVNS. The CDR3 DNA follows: TGTGCCAGCGGGGACTCGTTCGGAAAGAGCAATCAGCCCCAGCATTTT. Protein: CASGDSFGKSNQPQHF.

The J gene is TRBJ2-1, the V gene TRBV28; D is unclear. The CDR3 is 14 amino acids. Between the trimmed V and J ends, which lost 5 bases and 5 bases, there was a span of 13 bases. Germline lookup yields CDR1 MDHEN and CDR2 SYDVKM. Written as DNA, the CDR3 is TGTGCCAGCAGTATGGGCTTCGCTAACAATGAGCAGTTCTTC. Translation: CASSMGFANNEQFF.

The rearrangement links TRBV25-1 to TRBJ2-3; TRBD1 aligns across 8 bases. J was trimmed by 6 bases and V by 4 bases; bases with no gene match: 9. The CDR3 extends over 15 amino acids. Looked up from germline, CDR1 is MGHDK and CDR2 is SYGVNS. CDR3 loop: CASSGGQGAVDTQYF. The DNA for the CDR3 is TGTGCCAGCAGTGGGGGTCAGGGGGCGGTGGATACGCAGTATTTT.

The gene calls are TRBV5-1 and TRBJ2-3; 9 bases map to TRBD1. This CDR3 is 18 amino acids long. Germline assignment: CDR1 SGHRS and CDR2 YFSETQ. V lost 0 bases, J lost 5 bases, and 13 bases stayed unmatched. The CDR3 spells CASSLELWGGQGKDTQYF. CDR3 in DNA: TGCGCCAGCAGCTTGGAGTTATGGGGGGGACAGGGCAAAGATACGCAGTATTTT.

CDR3 DNA sequence: TGCGCCAGCAGAGAATCTGTAGCGAACACCGGGGAGCTGTTTTTT. This sequence encodes CASRESVANTGELFF. The chain recombines TRBV10-1 with TRBJ2-2; D call uncertain. The CDR3 runs 15 residues. Per the germline V gene, CDR1 is WNHNN and CDR2 is SYGVQD (reference sequence). V gave up 6 bases and J gave up 0 bases, with 11 bases separating them.

This chain's CDR3 is CSVTQGNTDTQYF. The CDR3 bases are TGCAGCGTTACACAGGGAAACACAGATACGCAGTATTTT. This rearrangement joins TRBV29-1 to TRBJ2-3; a weak D match, TRBD1 (6 bases). The CDR3 runs 13 residues. From germline, CDR1 is SQVTM and CDR2 ANQGSEA. V was shortened by 5 bases and J by 2 bases, with 11 bases between the two germline ends.

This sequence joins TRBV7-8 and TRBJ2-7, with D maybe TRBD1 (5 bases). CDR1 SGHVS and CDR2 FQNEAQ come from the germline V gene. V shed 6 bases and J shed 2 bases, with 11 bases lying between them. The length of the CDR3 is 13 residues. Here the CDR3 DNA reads TGTGCCAGCAGACGGACAAATACCTACGAGCAGTACTTC. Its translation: CASRRTNTYEQYF.

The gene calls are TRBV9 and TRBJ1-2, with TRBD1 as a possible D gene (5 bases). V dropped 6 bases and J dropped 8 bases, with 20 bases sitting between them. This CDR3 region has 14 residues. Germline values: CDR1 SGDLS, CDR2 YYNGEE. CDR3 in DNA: TGTGCCAGCAACCGGGAGGGGCAATACCTAGGCTACACCTTC. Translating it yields CASNREGQYLGYTF. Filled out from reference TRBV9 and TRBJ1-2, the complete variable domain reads DSGVTQTPKHLITATGQRVTLRCSPRSGDLSVYWYQQSLDQGLQFLIQYYNGEERAKGNILERFSAQQFPDLHSELNLSSLELGDSALYFCASNREGQYLGYTFGSGTRLTVV.